The T cell receptor (beta chain) under discussion was sequenced for a study of cytotoxic CD8 clonotypes in ibrutinib-treated CLL (dated by TCRdb to the early 2020s). The study in broad terms: The cohort had 11 relapsed/refractory and around 14 treatment-naive patients; some 17 were IGHV unmutated. Patients were still on ibrutinib when every remission and progressive disease sample was collected. Of the 90 or so participants in the trial, roughly 25 had longitudinal samples available. An average of around 250,000 productive templates and 94,082 productive rearrangements was obtained per sample. Cryopreserved peripheral blood mononuclear cells were obtained before treatment, at response, and at either sustained remission or disease progression. Samples at response were collected after a median of roughly twelve months of treatment, with a range of roughly 6 to 40 months. Responses were partial in around 25 patients and complete in 2; after median 68 months follow-up, around 14 stayed in remission and roughly twelve progressed.

The CDR3 sequence holds 13 residues, the cysteine and phenylalanine included. Only the CDR3 portion is preserved as DNA: 39 bases, with reading frame beginning at the first base. CDR1 GTSNPN and CDR2 SVGIG were looked up in the germline V gene (reference sequence). Trimming costs V 1 base and J 6 bases, and their ends lie 9 bases apart. The paper as a whole reports these results and caveats: At baseline, clonality was higher than in age-matched healthy donors and showed a strong correlation with circulating CD8+ T-cell counts. Clonality increased at ibrutinib response, stayed stable in sustained remission, and fell back toward baseline at progression. Lymph node repertoires were not examined, and the timing of sampling was not matched between patients in sustained remission and those whose disease progressed. Public clonotypes were found to be uncommon and were observed to contract or remain stable during treatment; the increase in clonality was shown to reflect expansion of private clonotypes at ibrutinib response.

A remark on this clone: Its antigen has not been determined. No quality values exist for individual bases; no much larger clone is one base distant.

The time point label on this specimen signifies: 24 months on ibrutinib. For TCR beta library preparation, approximately 2 micrograms of genomic DNA were isolated from cryopreserved PBMCs. Longitudinal blood samples from CLL patients receiving ibrutinib monotherapy were subjected to high-throughput TCR beta sequencing. Patients were enrolled in a phase 2 open-label single-center ibrutinib monotherapy trial. On a MiSeq, deep resolution sequencing aimed for a depth between 1 in 1 million and 1 in 200,000 T cells, with each clonotype covered approximately 9.8x on average. The immunoSEQ hsTCRB Kit was used to generate TCR beta libraries. The study's processing was this. The data were analyzed with ImmunoSEQ Analyzer and ImmunoSEQ Data Assistant, and V, D and J gene assignments followed IMGT definitions. Clonality, which ranges from 0 to 1, was calculated as one minus the normalized Shannon entropy of productive rearrangement frequencies. Public clonotype analysis was restricted to overrepresented clonotypes comprising at least 0.05% of each patient's repertoire. Repertoires from more than ten age-matched healthy donors in immuneACCESS were used as clonality controls. Here the immuneACCESS table is served through TCRdb, limited to in-frame sequences with V and J called. Missing clones are a known gap in these copies; in checked studies unresolved V genes cover under half, and the rest lacks a known reason. The V and J calls and clone size were taken over from that table, and D and trimming were inferred from the DNA. The sample table lists about 50,000 clones, over 65% of them with a count of one. The ten biggest clones cover around 20% of the sample.

The sample here was PBMCs, taken after 24 months of ibrutinib treatment. The sequence came from a human donor with chronic lymphocytic leukemia. In this chain, TRBV30 is recombined with TRBJ1-4; TRBD1 is a weak D gene call, 6 bases matching. At the DNA level, the sequence is TGTGCCTGGAGTGAGGACAGTCATGAAAAACTGTTTTTT. Translated, it gives CAWSEDSHEKLFF.